This T cell receptor (beta chain) was recorded in a study of blood T cell repertoires in COVID-19. Whole-study context: Acute-phase and convalescent COVID-19 samples originated in the United States, Italy and Spain.

TCRdb keeps only in-frame clones here, not all; method: immunoSEQ multiplex PCR. The sample contains about 81,000 clones, 91% of which appear only once. The CDR3 contains 12 residues. V dropped 5 bases and J dropped 3 bases, with 8 bases sitting between them. Sequencing was done on a sample of peripheral blood. J is TRBJ2-7 and V is TRBV12-3 or TRBV12-4; D uncertain. This receptor was taken from a woman in her 50s in a cohort sampled during active COVID-19. CDR3 sequence reads: CASSQDNYEQYF. In DNA form, the CDR3 reads TGTGCCAGCAGTCAAGACAACTACGAGCAGTACTTC.